The following is a T cell receptor (delta chain) sequence with its context. This clone was recorded many times. There is no known antigen for this receptor. Only one base separates this from a far larger clonotype, so it likely reflects a read error. TCRdb lists the instrument as Illumina MiSeq. TCRdb recomputed clones from the public reads with CATT; identical DNA rows were then combined. This sample gives roughly 6,500 delta-chain clones in total; approximately 1.8% of them show up just once. The ten largest make up under 15% of the sample. V is pruned by 0 bases and J by 2 bases, leaving 5 bases of the junction without a gene match. CDR1 and CDR2, per the germline V gene, are GEAIGNYY and EKD. The CDR3 goes from the cysteine to the phenylalanine over 18 residues. Only the CDR3 DNA stays, 54 bases, in frame from base 1. This sample was taken from a study of gamma-delta chains in newborns, infants, children (dated by TCRdb to the late 2010s). For the study in its entirety: According to the study title, microbial exposure causes polyclonal expansion of innate gammadelta T cells right after birth. Right after human newborns were born, the researchers looked at the way microbial exposure shaped their populations of innate gammadelta T cells.

Input material: blood. This sequence uses TRDV2 and TRDJ3, with 8 bases in between that match TRDD3. The TCR originated in a child who was a newborn, infant or young child, either healthy, febrile or measles-vaccinated (not recorded which). The DNA sequence follows: TGTGCCTGTGACACCGTACTGGGGGGTACCTGGGACACCCGACAGATGTTTTTC. Its product reads: CACDTVLGGTWDTRQMFF.